This T cell receptor (beta chain) was obtained from a study of T cells in Graves' hyperthyroidism and ophthalmopathy. As for this clonotype: Antigen: not known.

General observations from the study: Blood also held most thyroid clonotypes expanded beyond 0.001.

V shed 4 bases, J shed 5 bases, and the junction held 4 bases outside the gene matches. Germline loops: CDR1 SGHRS, CDR2 YFSETQ. The CDR3 is made up of 13 amino acids. Amplification of TCR beta CDR3 regions used RNA as the template. The study used the HTBI primer set for a first-round RT-PCR of the TCR CDR3. TCRdb recomputed calls from the multiplex PCR reads with MiXCR, one row per CDR3 protein. The sample consists of a few hundred thousand distinct CDR3 sequences, less than 25% of them appearing once. The chain combines TRBV5-1 with TRBJ1-1; 8 bases align to TRBD1. Specimen: blood. This receptor was identified in a man aged 18 to 30 with Graves' hyperthyroidism. For the CDR3, the DNA is TGCGCCAGCAGCGATTGGACAGGGACTGAAGCTTTCTTT. Residues: CASSDWTGTEAFF.